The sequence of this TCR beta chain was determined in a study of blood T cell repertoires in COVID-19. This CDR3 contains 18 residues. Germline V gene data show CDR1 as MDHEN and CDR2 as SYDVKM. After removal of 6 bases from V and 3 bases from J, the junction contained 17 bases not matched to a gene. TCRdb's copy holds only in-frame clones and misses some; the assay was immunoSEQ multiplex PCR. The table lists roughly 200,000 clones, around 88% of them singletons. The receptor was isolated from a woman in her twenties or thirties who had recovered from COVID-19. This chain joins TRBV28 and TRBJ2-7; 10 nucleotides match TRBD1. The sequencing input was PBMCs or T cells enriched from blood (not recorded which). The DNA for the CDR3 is TGTGCCAGCAGCACCTTTCGGGGACAGGGGAGCACTGGCTACGAGCAGTACTTC. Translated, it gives CASSTFRGQGSTGYEQYF. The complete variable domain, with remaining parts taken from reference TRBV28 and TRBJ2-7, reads DVKVTQSSRYLVKRTGEKVFLECVQDMDHENMFWYRQDPGLGLRLIYFSYDVKMKEKGDIPEGYSVSREKKERFSLILESASTNQTSMYLCASSTFRGQGSTGYEQYFGPGTRLTVT.